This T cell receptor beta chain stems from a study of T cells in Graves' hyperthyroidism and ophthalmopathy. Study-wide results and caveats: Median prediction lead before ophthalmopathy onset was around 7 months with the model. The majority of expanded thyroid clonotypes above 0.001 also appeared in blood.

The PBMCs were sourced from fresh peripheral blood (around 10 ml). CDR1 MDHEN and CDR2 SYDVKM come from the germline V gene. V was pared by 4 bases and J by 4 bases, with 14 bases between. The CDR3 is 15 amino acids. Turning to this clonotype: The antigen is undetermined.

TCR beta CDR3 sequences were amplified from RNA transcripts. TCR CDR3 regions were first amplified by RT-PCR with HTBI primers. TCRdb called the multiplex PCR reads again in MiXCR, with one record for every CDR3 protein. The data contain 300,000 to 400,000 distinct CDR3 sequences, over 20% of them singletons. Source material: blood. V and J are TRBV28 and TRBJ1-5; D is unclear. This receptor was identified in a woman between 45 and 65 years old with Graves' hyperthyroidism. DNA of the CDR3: TGTGCCAGCAGTTCATTTCGGCCGGAAAATCAGCCCCAGCATTTT. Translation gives CASSSFRPENQPQHF. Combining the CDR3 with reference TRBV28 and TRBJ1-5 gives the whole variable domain DVKVTQSSRYLVKRTGEKVFLECVQDMDHENMFWYRQDPGLGLRLIYFSYDVKMKEKGDIPEGYSVSREKKERFSLILESASTNQTSMYLCASSSFRPENQPQHFGDGTRLSIL.